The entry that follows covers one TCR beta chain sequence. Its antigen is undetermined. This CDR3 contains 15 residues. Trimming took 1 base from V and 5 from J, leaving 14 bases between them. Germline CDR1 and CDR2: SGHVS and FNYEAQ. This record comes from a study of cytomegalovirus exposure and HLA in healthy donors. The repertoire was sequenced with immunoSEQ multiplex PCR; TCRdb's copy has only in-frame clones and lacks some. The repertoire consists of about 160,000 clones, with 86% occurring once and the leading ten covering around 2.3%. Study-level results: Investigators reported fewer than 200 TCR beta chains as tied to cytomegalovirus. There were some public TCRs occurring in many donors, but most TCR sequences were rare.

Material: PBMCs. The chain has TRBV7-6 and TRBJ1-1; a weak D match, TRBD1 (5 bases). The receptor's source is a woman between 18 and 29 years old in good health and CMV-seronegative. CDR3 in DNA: TGTGCCAGCAGCTTAGGGTCGGAGGGGATGACTGAAGCTTTCTTT. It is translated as CASSLGSEGMTEAFF.